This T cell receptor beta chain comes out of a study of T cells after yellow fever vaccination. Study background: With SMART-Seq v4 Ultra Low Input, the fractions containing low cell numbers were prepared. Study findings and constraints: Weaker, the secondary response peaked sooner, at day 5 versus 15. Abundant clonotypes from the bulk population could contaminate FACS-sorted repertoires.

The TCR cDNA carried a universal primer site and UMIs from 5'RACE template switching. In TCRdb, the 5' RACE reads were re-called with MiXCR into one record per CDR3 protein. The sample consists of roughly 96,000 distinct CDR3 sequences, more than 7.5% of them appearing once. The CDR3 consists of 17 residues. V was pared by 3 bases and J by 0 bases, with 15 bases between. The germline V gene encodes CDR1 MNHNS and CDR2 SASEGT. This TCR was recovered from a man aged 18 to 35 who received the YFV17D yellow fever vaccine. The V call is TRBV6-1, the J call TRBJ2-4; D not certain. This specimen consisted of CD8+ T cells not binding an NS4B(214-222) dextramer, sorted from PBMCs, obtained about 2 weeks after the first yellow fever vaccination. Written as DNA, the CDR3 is TGTGCCAGCAGTGATGAAGAAACAACCGTAGCCAAAAACATTCAGTACTTC. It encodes CASSDEETTVAKNIQYF.